Below, 29 T cell receptor beta chains from the same sample are listed, as sequenced in a study of T cells in Graves' hyperthyroidism and ophthalmopathy. It was RNA transcripts that yielded the amplified TCR beta CDR3 regions. Primed by the HTBI set, a first-round RT-PCR was run on the TCR CDR3. TCRdb redid the calling of the multiplex PCR reads with MiXCR, one entry per CDR3 protein. The sample consists of under 350,000 distinct CDR3 sequences, roughly 18% of them appearing once. The sequenced material came from blood. The origin of the receptors is a woman aged 45-65 years with Graves' hyperthyroidism.

This clonotype showed up just a few times. The chain couples TRBV6-1 to TRBJ1-5, with D maybe TRBD1 (6 bases). CDR3 length: 15 amino acids. CDR1 is MNHNS and CDR2 is SASEGT in the germline V gene. Trimming left V 3 bases short and J 2 bases short, with 11 bases between. For the CDR3, the DNA is TGTGCCAGCAGTGAGGAGACAGGCGGCAATCAGCCCCAGCATTTT. Residues: CASSEETGGNQPQHF.

This clonotype was observed a handful of times. The chain recombines TRBV5-1 with TRBJ2-5; TRBD1 or TRBD2 may be the D gene (6 bases each). This CDR3 is 15 amino acids long. Trimming left V 5 bases short and J 2 bases short, with 16 bases between. Germline values: CDR1 SGHRS, CDR2 YFSETQ. CDR3 DNA: TGCGCCAGCAGTGCTAAGGGGGGAGGACAAGAGACCCAGTACTTC. This gives the protein CASSAKGGGQETQYF.

This clonotype was seen ten or more times. This chain connects TRBV30 to TRBJ1-2, with no clear D. The CDR3 totals 14 residues. Trimming took 0 bases from V and 0 from J, leaving 8 bases between them. CDR1 is GTSNPN, CDR2 SVGIG, per germline (reference sequence). The CDR3 region is CAWSVYQANYGYTF. Here the CDR3 DNA reads TGTGCCTGGAGTGTCTATCAGGCTAACTATGGCTACACCTTC.

Many counts were recorded for this clonotype. V and J are TRBV7-2 and TRBJ2-5; 8 bases are shared with TRBD2. Germline V gene data show CDR1 as SGHTA and CDR2 as FQGNSA. V trimming: 1 base; J trimming: 5 bases; junction bases outside the gene matches: 9. This CDR3 has 16 residues. Written as DNA, the CDR3 is TGTGCCAGCAGCTTAGGCGGGGGGCGCCGGGCGGAGACCCAGTACTTC. This gives the protein CASSLGGGRRAETQYF. Full variable domain (outside the CDR3, taken from reference TRBV7-2 and TRBJ2-5): GAGVSQSPSNKVTEKGKDVELRCDPISGHTALYWYRQSLGQGLEFLIYFQGNSAPDKSGLPSDRFSAERTGGSVSTLTIQRTQQEDSAVYLCASSLGGGRRAETQYFGPGTRLLVL.

At least ten counts were recorded for this clonotype. V usage is TRBV2 and J usage is TRBJ2-7; TRBD2 matches at 7 bases. The J segment lost 2 bases and the V segment lost 7 bases, leaving 8 bases of the junction unmatched. Germline V gives CDR1 SNHLY, CDR2 FYNNEI. This CDR3 is 14 amino acids long. In DNA form, the CDR3 reads TGTGCCAGCACCCCGCGGGAGCCCGCCTACGAGCAGTACTTC. Its translation is CASTPREPAYEQYF.

The chain uses TRBV6-1 and TRBJ2-2, with D maybe TRBD1 (5 bases). V shed 5 bases and J shed 5 bases, with 12 bases lying between them. The length of the CDR3 is 14 residues. The V gene's germline CDR1 is MNHNS and CDR2 SASEGT. The DNA of the CDR3 is TGTGCCAGCAGTACCCGACAGATTACCGGGGAGCTGTTTTTT. Protein sequence: CASSTRQITGELFF.

This clonotype came up many times. Here the CDR3 reads CATRQGIEAFF. The CDR3 region has the DNA TGTGCCACGCGACAGGGTATTGAAGCTTTCTTT. This chain connects TRBV19 to TRBJ1-1; 7 nucleotides align to TRBD1. Germline CDR1 is LNHDA and CDR2 is SQIVND (reference sequence). J was trimmed by 7 bases and V by 10 bases; bases with no gene match: 6. The CDR3 runs 11 residues.

This clonotype was seen ten or more times. V usage is TRBV3-1 and J usage is TRBJ2-7; no reliable D call. Per germline, CDR1 LGHDT and CDR2 YNNKEL (reference sequence). The CDR3 runs to 12 residues. With 3 bases removed from V and 5 bases from J, the gap between germline ends came to 8 bases. The CDR3 sequence: CASSQGINEQYF. The CDR3 nucleotides are TGTGCCAGCAGCCAGGGGATCAACGAGCAGTACTTC.

Concerning this clonotype itself: Being one base from a much bigger clone, this may be a read error. This chain links TRBV12-3 or TRBV12-4 with TRBJ1-4; 8 bases map to TRBD1. The CDR3 length is 13 residues. Here the CDR3 reads CASSTRDRQKLLF. The CDR3 bases are TGTGCCAGCAGTACCCGGGACAGGCAAAAACTGCTTTTT.

At least ten counts were recorded for this clonotype. The V and J genes are TRBV30 and TRBJ1-1; D is uncertain. This CDR3 spans 13 amino acids. Germline CDR1 is GTSNPN and CDR2 is SVGIG (reference sequence). V lost 2 bases and J lost 0, with 7 bases in between. The CDR3 DNA follows: TGTGCCTGGAGTCCCGGTATGAACACTGAAGCTTTCTTT. Its translation: CAWSPGMNTEAFF.

The V and J genes are TRBV29-1 and TRBJ2-5, with D unclear. From germline, CDR1 is SQVTM and CDR2 ANQGSEA. The CDR3 length is 13 residues. V gave up 0 bases and J gave up 5 bases, with 10 bases separating them. The CDR3 DNA follows: TGCAGCGTTGAAGATCTAGTCTTGGAGACCCAGTACTTC. Translating it yields CSVEDLVLETQYF.

This clonotype has just a few counts. The chain couples TRBV5-4 to TRBJ2-5; the D gene is possibly TRBD2 (5 bases). This CDR3 is 14 amino acids long. The germline V gene encodes CDR1 SGHNT and CDR2 YYREEE (reference sequence). Trimming left V 0 bases short and J 4 bases short, with 10 bases between. The CDR3 spells CASSLVGGLETQYF. In DNA, the CDR3 is TGTGCCAGCAGCTTGGTCGGAGGCTTAGAGACCCAGTACTTC.

This clonotype was recorded many times. This chain joins TRBV27 and TRBJ1-5; D possibly corresponds to TRBD1 (6 bases). The CDR3 runs to 14 residues. Germline loops: CDR1 MNHEY, CDR2 SMNVEV (reference sequence). Trimming removed 3 bases from V and 6 bases from J, with 12 bases in between. CDR3: CASSLGGGRQPQHF. CDR3 bases: TGTGCCAGCAGTTTGGGCGGGGGCCGTCAGCCCCAGCATTTT.

Many counts were recorded for this clonotype. The rearrangement uses TRBV9 and TRBJ1-1, with D tentatively TRBD1 (6 bases). Per germline, CDR1 SGDLS and CDR2 YYNGEE. V lost 0 bases and J lost 1, with 10 bases in between. This CDR3 spans 15 amino acids. For the CDR3, the DNA is TGTGCCAGCAGCGTAGACGGGGGCCCGAACACTGAAGCTTTCTTT. As protein: CASSVDGGPNTEAFF.

This clonotype was found many times. This CDR3 is CASSLFRTGGSNTGELFF. CDR3 bases: TGTGCCAGCAGTTTGTTTCGAACGGGGGGGTCGAACACCGGGGAGCTGTTTTTT. The chain recombines TRBV12-3 or TRBV12-4 with TRBJ2-2, with 8 positions matching TRBD2. The V and J ends lost 3 bases and 0 bases, in that order; junction bases with no gene match: 9. The CDR3 runs 18 residues.

The rearrangement uses TRBV30 and TRBJ1-1, with 7 bases fitting TRBD1. V shed 5 bases and J 3 bases; nucleotides not matched to a gene: 6. The CDR3 runs 13 residues. The germline CDR1 and CDR2 sequences are GTSNPN and SVGIG (reference sequence). CDR3 protein: CAWGGTADTEAFF. The CDR3 bases are TGTGCCTGGGGGGGGACAGCGGACACTGAAGCTTTCTTT.

This chain uses TRBV27 with TRBJ1-5; 11 nucleotides align to TRBD1. The V gene's germline CDR1 is MNHEY and CDR2 SMNVEV (reference sequence). V was pared by 5 bases and J by 7 bases, with 13 bases of the junction left unmatched. The CDR3 is made up of 17 amino acids. The CDR3 reads CASSPSFGTGGKQPQHF. The DNA for the CDR3 is TGTGCCAGCAGTCCAAGTTTCGGGACAGGGGGGAAACAGCCCCAGCATTTT.

This clonotype was recorded at least ten times. The rearrangement joins TRBV27 to TRBJ1-1, with D unclear. This CDR3 has 15 residues. V was shortened by 2 bases and J by 0 bases, with 10 bases between the two germline ends. The germline V gene has CDR1 MNHEY and CDR2 SMNVEV (reference sequence). CDR3 residues: CASSLRPAMNTEAFF. CDR3 in DNA: TGTGCCAGCAGTTTAAGGCCAGCCATGAACACTGAAGCTTTCTTT.

This clonotype was detected only a few times. V usage is TRBV7-3 and J usage is TRBJ2-1, with TRBD2 matching 12 bases. V gave up 5 bases and J gave up 8 bases; unmatched junction bases: 7. Germline-derived CDR1 and CDR2 are SGHTA and FQGTGA. This CDR3 is 15 amino acids long. The CDR3 DNA reads TGTGCCAGCAGCCCACGACTAGCGGGAGTGTATGAGCAGTTCTTC. This sequence encodes CASSPRLAGVYEQFF.

V usage is TRBV19 and J usage is TRBJ1-4; a weak D match, TRBD1 (6 bases). Germline V gene lookup returns CDR1 LNHDA and CDR2 SQIVND (reference sequence). V was clipped by 5 bases and J by 9 bases, with 19 bases between them. The CDR3 sequence is 15 residues long. The CDR3 is CASSFGGLRAQKLFF. Written as DNA, the CDR3 is TGTGCCAGTAGTTTCGGGGGCCTCAGGGCCCAAAAACTGTTTTTT.

This clonotype was seen a few times. This sequence joins TRBV29-1 and TRBJ2-3; unclear D gene. Germline assignment: CDR1 SQVTM and CDR2 ANQGSEA. This CDR3 has 13 residues. Trimming took 4 bases from V and 0 from J, leaving 8 bases between them. The CDR3 DNA reads TGCAGCGTTGTAGAGGAAAGCACAGATACGCAGTATTTT. It translates to CSVVEESTDTQYF.

The chain joins TRBV27 to TRBJ2-7, with TRBD1 identical over 12 bases. CDR1 and CDR2 (germline): MNHEY, SMNVEV (reference sequence). Trimming cost V 5 bases and J 4 bases; bases outside gene matches: 12. The CDR3 has 17 amino acids. This CDR3 reads CASSPSFGTGGTYEQYF. The CDR3 bases are TGTGCCAGCAGTCCAAGTTTCGGGACAGGGGGCACATACGAGCAGTACTTC.

This clonotype turned up a few times. The chain is built from TRBV6-6 and TRBJ1-1; D is unresolved. The CDR3 length is 14 residues. CDR1 and CDR2 from the germline V gene are MNHNY and SVGAGI (reference sequence). Trimming removed 0 bases at V and 2 bases at J, with 7 bases between. CDR3 nucleotide sequence: TGTGCCAGCAGTTACTCGGACGCAAACACTGAAGCTTTCTTT. Amino acid sequence: CASSYSDANTEAFF.

The rearrangement joins TRBV7-3 to TRBJ1-2, with 8 bases aligning to TRBD1. The CDR3 runs 14 residues. The germline CDR1 and CDR2 sequences are SGHTA and FQGTGA. Trimming cost V 5 bases and J 9 bases; bases outside gene matches: 11. The CDR3 DNA sequence: TGTGCCAGCAGCGTATCCGGGACAGGTTCTAGCTACACCTTC. This translates into CASSVSGTGSSYTF.

Points on this clonotype: A read error is possible here, since a much larger clone lies one base away. This chain joins TRBV24-1 and TRBJ1-1; 7 bases are a match to TRBD1. Losses at the gene ends were 8 bases for V and 5 bases for J; bases not matched to a gene: 10. Germline V CDR1 and CDR2: KGHDR, SFDVKD. This CDR3 spans 14 amino acids. CDR3 loop: CATNDSDRATEAFF. The CDR3 nucleotides are TGTGCCACCAATGACTCTGACAGGGCAACTGAAGCTTTCTTT.

The chain recombines TRBV5-6 with TRBJ1-4, with 7 bases identical to TRBD1. V was clipped by 0 bases and J by 7 bases; unmatched bases: 12. The germline CDR1 and CDR2 sequences are SGHDT and YYEEEE. CDR3 size: 17 residues. CDR3 sequence: CASSLGQGGRFGEKLFF. The CDR3 nucleotides read TGTGCCAGCAGCTTGGGACAGGGTGGAAGATTTGGTGAAAAACTGTTTTTT.

This clonotype showed up just a few times. This rearrangement joins TRBV2 to TRBJ2-1; 10 positions match TRBD2. The ends lost 5 bases at V and 0 bases at J; junction bases unmatched: 4. CDR3 length: 16 amino acids. Germline CDR1 is SNHLY and CDR2 is FYNNEI. The DNA for the CDR3 is TGTGCCAGCAGTCAAAGCGGGAGGGCCTCCTACAATGAGCAGTTCTTC. Protein product: CASSQSGRASYNEQFF. Based on the CDR3 plus reference TRBV2 and TRBJ2-1, the full variable domain is EPEVTQTPSHQVTQMGQEVILRCVPISNHLYFYWYRQILGQKVEFLVSFYNNEISEKSEIFDDQFSVERPDGSNFTLKIRSTKLEDSAMYFCASSQSGRASYNEQFFGPGTRLTVL.

The J gene is TRBJ2-2, the V gene TRBV5-1; D call uncertain. The CDR3 contains 15 residues. The germline V gene encodes CDR1 SGHRS and CDR2 YFSETQ. Trimming took off 6 bases at V and 6 bases at J, with 18 bases between the two ends. The CDR3 spells CASTQMSTWAGELFF. CDR3 bases: TGCGCCAGCACCCAGATGTCCACCTGGGCCGGGGAGCTGTTTTTT.

This sequence joins TRBV24-1 and TRBJ2-3, with D unresolved. V shed 3 bases and J shed 4 bases, with 7 bases lying between them. Germline V CDR1 and CDR2: KGHDR, SFDVKD. CDR3 length equals 13 residues. In DNA, the CDR3 is TGTGCCACCAGTGATAGTAACTCAGATACGCAGTATTTT. This codes for CATSDSNSDTQYF.